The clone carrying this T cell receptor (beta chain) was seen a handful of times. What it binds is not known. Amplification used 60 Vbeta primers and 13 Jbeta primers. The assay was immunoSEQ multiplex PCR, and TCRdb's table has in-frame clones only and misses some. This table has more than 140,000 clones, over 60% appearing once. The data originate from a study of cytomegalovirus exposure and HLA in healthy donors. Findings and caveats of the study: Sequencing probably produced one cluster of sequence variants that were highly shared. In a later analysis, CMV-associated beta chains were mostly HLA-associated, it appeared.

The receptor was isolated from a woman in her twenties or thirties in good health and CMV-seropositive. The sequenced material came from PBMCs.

This CDR3 is CAISEKGTENTEAFF. The CDR3 DNA reads TGTGCCATCAGTGAGAAAGGGACAGAGAACACTGAAGCTTTCTTT. This chain links TRBV10-3 with TRBJ1-1, with 7 bases aligning to TRBD1. CDR1 is ENHRY and CDR2 is SYGVKD in the germline V gene. Trimming at V came to 2 bases and at J to 1 base, leaving 4 bases not matched to a gene. This CDR3 contains 15 residues.